This T cell receptor beta chain was observed in a study of cytomegalovirus exposure and HLA in healthy donors. Overall study: Earlier results showed approximately 120 million unique TCR beta sequences derived from 150 million to 200 million T cells.

Overall study findings and caveats: A link between a missense DCLRE1C variant and TCR beta V- and J-gene trimming emerged from a later analysis. An apparent linkage of common viral pathogens to several of the most significant clusters emerged in a later analysis. Rare TCR sequences predominated, though certain public TCRs were found in many donors.

PCR primers comprised 60 Vbeta and 13 Jbeta primers. Here immunoSEQ multiplex PCR was the method, and the copy in TCRdb shows in-frame clones only, minus some. This table holds 180,000 or so clones, 70% to 85% found once. This clone was observed a handful of times. The antigen remains unidentified. The V gene lost 3 bases and the J gene lost 1 base, with 6 bases spanning the gap. CDR3 length equals 13 residues. From germline, CDR1 is SGHAT and CDR2 FQNNGV. Source material: PBMCs. This chain uses TRBV11-2 with TRBJ1-1; D not resolved. This receptor was identified in a man aged 18-30 years in good health and CMV-seronegative. The CDR3 DNA is TGTGCCAGCAGCTTCGGGGAGAACACTGAAGCTTTCTTT. Its protein is CASSFGENTEAFF.